This T cell receptor beta chain was captured in a study of response to subunit inactivated influenza vaccine. Notes on the study in general: The authors suggested that every seasonal influenza vaccination recruits few new T cells.

This clonotype was counted only a few times. What it binds is unknown. CDR1 is LNHDA and CDR2 is SQIVND in the germline V gene (reference sequence). V lost 5 bases and J lost 4, with 12 bases in between. The length of the CDR3 is 14 residues. Each CDR3 protein is one row after TCRdb ran MiXCR on the RT-PCR reads. The sample contains roughly 290,000 distinct CDR3 sequences, around a fifth of which appear only once. The receptor comes from a man aged 50-75 years who received an inactivated influenza vaccine. The specimen comprised PBMCs from blood, sampled around 22 months after vaccination. This sequence joins TRBV19 and TRBJ1-5; D is uncertain. This CDR3 reads CASSSAGVNQPQHF. In DNA form, the CDR3 reads TGTGCCAGTAGTTCGGCAGGAGTAAATCAGCCCCAGCATTTT.